The 9 T cell receptor beta chains below come from one sample, sequenced in a study of T-cell memory formation after mild COVID-19. MiXCR, applied by TCRdb to the 5' RACE reads, yields one record per CDR3 protein. The table lists around 420,000 distinct CDR3 sequences, 24% of them singletons. Sequencing was carried out using PBMCs or a T cell subset sorted from them (not recorded which). These receptors were obtained from an adult woman who had mild COVID-19 (a few samples of this study predate the infection). Cell type and time point are not known.

This clonotype was detected only once. The chain links TRBV12-3 or TRBV12-4 to TRBJ2-2; D may be TRBD2 (5 bases). The CDR3 has 15 amino acids. Between the trimmed V and J ends, which lost 2 bases and 6 bases, there was a span of 13 bases. CDR3 amino acids: CASSLILGRPGELFF. The CDR3 DNA reads as TGTGCCAGCAGTTTAATACTAGGTCGACCCGGGGAGCTGTTTTTT.

This clonotype was recorded many times. The J gene is TRBJ2-7, the V gene TRBV7-2; D remains unclear. The germline CDR1 and CDR2 sequences are SGHTA and FQGNSA. The CDR3 is 12 amino acids. V dropped 2 bases and J dropped 6 bases, with 8 bases sitting between them. The CDR3 loop reads CASSLKGPEQYF. The CDR3 nucleotides are TGTGCCAGCAGCTTAAAGGGCCCCGAGCAGTACTTC.

Only a few counts were recorded for this clonotype. The V gene is TRBV6-2 or TRBV6-3, the J gene TRBJ2-2; 8 bases map to TRBD1. Losses at the gene ends were 6 bases for V and 2 bases for J; bases not matched to a gene: 5. Germline-derived CDR1 and CDR2 are MNHEY and SVGEGT. The CDR3 loop spans 15 amino acids. CDR3 in DNA: TGTGCCAGCAGGACTGGACAGGGCAACACCGGGGAGCTGTTTTTT. This gives the protein CASRTGQGNTGELFF.

The chain links TRBV24-1 to TRBJ2-1; D ambiguous. V was clipped by 2 bases and J by 6 bases, with 10 bases between them. Per the germline V gene, CDR1 is KGHDR and CDR2 is SFDVKD. This CDR3 has 14 amino acids. The CDR3 is CATSDSNSANEQFF. The CDR3 DNA follows: TGTGCCACCAGTGATTCGAACAGTGCCAATGAGCAGTTCTTC.

This clonotype was seen more than once but under ten times. The rearrangement uses TRBV4-2 and TRBJ2-7; D gene uncertain. This CDR3 has 14 residues. Trimming removed 1 base from V and 3 bases from J, with 10 bases in between. Germline V CDR1 and CDR2: LGHNA, YNFKEQ. CDR3 bases: TGTGCCAGCAGCCAAGGGCCCCGGTTCTACGAGCAGTACTTC. It codes for CASSQGPRFYEQYF.

This clonotype was counted only a few times. The chain couples TRBV4-2 to TRBJ2-1; 13 nucleotides agree with TRBD2. Losses at the gene ends were 1 base for V and 8 bases for J; bases not matched to a gene: 5. This CDR3 has 16 amino acids. Germline CDR1 reads LGHNA; CDR2 reads YNFKEQ. CDR3 region: CASSQGTSGGEDEQFF. The CDR3 region has the DNA TGTGCCAGCAGCCAAGGAACTAGCGGGGGGGAGGATGAGCAGTTCTTC.

This clonotype was seen more than once but under ten times. The rearrangement links TRBV3-1 to TRBJ1-2, with D hard to call. The CDR3 loop spans 15 amino acids. Germline lookup yields CDR1 LGHDT and CDR2 YNNKEL (reference sequence). Between the trimmed V and J ends, which lost 1 base and 7 bases, there was a span of 16 bases. CDR3 loop: CASSQGVRLSGGYTF. CDR3 sequence (DNA): TGTGCCAGCAGCCAAGGTGTAAGGCTCTCAGGTGGCTACACCTTC.

This chain connects TRBV29-1 to TRBJ1-1, with TRBD1 identical over 7 bases. The V and J ends lost 5 bases and 4 bases, in that order; junction bases with no gene match: 10. CDR1 and CDR2 (germline): SQVTM, ANQGSEA. This CDR3 is 14 amino acids long. CDR3: CSVLIGQGGTEAFF. The CDR3 DNA reads TGCAGCGTTCTAATCGGGCAGGGGGGCACTGAAGCTTTCTTT.

The V and J genes are TRBV14 and TRBJ1-5; D is unresolved. CDR3 length: 14 amino acids. The ends were cut back, 8 bases at V and 0 bases at J, with 11 bases in the middle. Germline values: CDR1 SGHDN, CDR2 FVKESK. For the CDR3, the DNA is TGTGCCAGCGCAGTGGTGTATAGCAATCAGCCCCAGCATTTT. As protein: CASAVVYSNQPQHF.